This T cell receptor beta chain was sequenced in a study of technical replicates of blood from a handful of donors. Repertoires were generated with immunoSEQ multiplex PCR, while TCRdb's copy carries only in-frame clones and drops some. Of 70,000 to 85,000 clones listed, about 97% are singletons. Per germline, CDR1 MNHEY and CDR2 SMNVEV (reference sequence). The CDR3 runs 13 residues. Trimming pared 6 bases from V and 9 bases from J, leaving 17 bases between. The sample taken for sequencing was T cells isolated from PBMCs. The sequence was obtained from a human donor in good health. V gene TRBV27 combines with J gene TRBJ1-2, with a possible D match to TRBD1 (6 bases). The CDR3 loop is CASRGTGPSSYTF. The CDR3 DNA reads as TGTGCCAGCAGGGGAACAGGGCCTTCGAGCTACACCTTC.